This T cell receptor beta chain was identified during a study of PD-1 blockade in mismatch repair-deficient tumors. Study-wide background: Patients had eleven to twelve mismatch repair-deficient cancer types, all previously treated and progressing. Study-level results: Tumor-resident clones, often undetectable pretreatment in blood, expanded then contracted after pembrolizumab.

Trimming cost V 6 bases and J 4 bases; bases outside gene matches: 14. The CDR3 contains 16 residues. The germline V gene encodes CDR1 SGHVS and CDR2 FQNEAQ. PCR or immunohistochemistry showed mismatch repair deficiency in every enrolled patient. TCRs were sequenced from a few patients responding to pembrolizumab. This clone was observed a handful of times. Its antigen is undetermined. Data came from immunoSEQ multiplex PCR; TCRdb stores just in-frame clones and leaves some out. The data contain over 75,000 clones, roughly 80% of them singletons. The gene calls are TRBV7-8 and TRBJ1-1, with 7 bases lining up with TRBD1. The source is an adult with mismatch repair-deficient cancer. The specimen was peripheral blood, collected 12 weeks after starting pembrolizumab. This CDR3 is CASRRKPMDRSTEAFF. CDR3 DNA: TGTGCCAGCAGACGAAAGCCCATGGACAGGTCCACTGAAGCTTTCTTT.